Detailed here is one T cell receptor beta chain. Its antigen is unidentified. Clones were sequenced by immunoSEQ multiplex PCR, and TCRdb holds only the in-frame ones, with some missing. The top ten hold roughly 5.6% of the sample, which has 140,000 to 150,000 clones, under 95% seen once. Germline CDR1 and CDR2: MNHNS and SASEGT. There are 17 residues in the CDR3. Deletions cut 5 bases from V and 0 bases from J, with 20 bases between. The data are from a study of T cell responses to AZD1222 COVID-19 vaccine. Study-wide points: With two AZD1222 doses given, Spike-specific TCR breadth and depth both rose. In all cases, repertoires were sampled only after the peak T cell response. Donors were largely white British and mainly female; clonal diversity was possibly underestimated.

This receptor was taken from an adult in good health. The starting material was peripheral blood, obtained on day 0 of AZD1222 vaccination. V gene TRBV6-1 combines with J gene TRBJ2-7; D is unclear. The CDR3 nucleotides read TGTGCCAGCAGTAAAGGTGTGGAACGTCTGACCTCCTACGAGCAGTACTTC. It encodes CASSKGVERLTSYEQYF.